The sequence of this T cell receptor (beta chain) was determined in a study of T-cell reconstitution after alpha-beta-depleted transplantation in children. Study findings and constraints: At one year after transplant, newly produced T cells mostly accounted for T-cell counts and diversity. Reportedly, only several hundred clones from non-depleted graft cells drove alpha-beta T-cell counts at about two months. Surviving recipient T cells and thymic progenitors produced the high day-60 TCRbeta diversity seen in some patients.

CDR3 size: 17 residues. Between the trimmed V and J ends, which lost 0 bases and 3 bases, there was a span of 16 bases. Germline V lookup: CDR1 MNHEY, CDR2 SVGAGI. For TCRbeta, the library was prepared with unique molecular identifiers. TCRdb itself ran the PCR reads through MiXCR, one entry per CDR3 protein. Of approximately 490,000 distinct CDR3 sequences listed, roughly a tenth are singletons. In its sample, this clonotype was seen a few times. Its antigen is as yet unknown. Here the sequenced sample was PBMCs, taken before TCRalphabeta/CD19-depleted stem cell transplant. The TCR originated in a child younger than 10 with inherited bone marrow failure, due to receive a stem cell transplant. The rearrangement links TRBV6-5 to TRBJ2-3; TRBD1 or TRBD2 may be the D gene (6 bases each). The CDR3 sequence: CASSYSIVQGGTDTQYF. Here the CDR3 DNA reads TGTGCCAGCAGTTACTCGATAGTACAGGGAGGTACAGATACGCAGTATTTT.